This T cell receptor (beta chain) was retrieved from a study of T cells in tuberculosis. After thawing and overnight rest, PBMC were stained with GMM-loaded CD1B tetramer, viability dye and anti-CD3 for sorting. C32 glucose monomycolate from Rhodococcus equi was loaded onto the CD1B tetramers. Only in-frame clones appear in the TCRdb table, and some are missing; sequencing was by immunoSEQ multiplex PCR. The sample includes tens of thousands of clones, roughly 90% seen only once; the top ten take approximately 2%. Trimming removed 3 bases from V and 4 bases from J, with 21 bases in between. The germline gives CDR1 KGHSH, CDR2 LQKENI. The CDR3 runs to 17 residues.

The sample consisted of CD1b-GMM tetramer-negative cells sorted from PBMCs. The chain uses TRBV18 and TRBJ1-2; perhaps TRBD1 as D (5 bases). This clonotype originated in an adult woman with latent tuberculosis. The CDR3 protein is CASSPLTGPDSLYGYTF. The CDR3 bases are TGTGCCAGCTCACCCCTAACCGGACCCGACAGCCTCTATGGCTACACCTTC.